This T cell receptor (beta chain) was observed in a study of graft-versus-host responses after intestinal transplantation. Per the germline V gene, CDR1 is MNHNS and CDR2 is SASEGT. The V end lost 0 bases, the J end lost 6 bases, and 9 bases lay between the germline ends. The CDR3 is 14 residues long. Whole-study results and caveats: Detected in recipient marrow were GvH clones, some of which were first observed in ileum or blood.

This table comes from immunoSEQ multiplex PCR, and its TCRdb copy is limited to in-frame clones, with some not included. The profile shows about 25,000 clones, 90% to 95% of them singletons. As regards this clone: Its specificity is not known.

The chain joins TRBV6-1 to TRBJ1-5; no firm D call. This clonotype was obtained from a human patient who received an intestinal transplant, so some T cells may come from the graft donor. The source was PBMCs, collected 18 days after transplant. The CDR3 is CASSEALRVQPQHF. The DNA for the CDR3 is TGTGCCAGCAGTGAAGCGCTAAGGGTTCAGCCCCAGCATTTT.